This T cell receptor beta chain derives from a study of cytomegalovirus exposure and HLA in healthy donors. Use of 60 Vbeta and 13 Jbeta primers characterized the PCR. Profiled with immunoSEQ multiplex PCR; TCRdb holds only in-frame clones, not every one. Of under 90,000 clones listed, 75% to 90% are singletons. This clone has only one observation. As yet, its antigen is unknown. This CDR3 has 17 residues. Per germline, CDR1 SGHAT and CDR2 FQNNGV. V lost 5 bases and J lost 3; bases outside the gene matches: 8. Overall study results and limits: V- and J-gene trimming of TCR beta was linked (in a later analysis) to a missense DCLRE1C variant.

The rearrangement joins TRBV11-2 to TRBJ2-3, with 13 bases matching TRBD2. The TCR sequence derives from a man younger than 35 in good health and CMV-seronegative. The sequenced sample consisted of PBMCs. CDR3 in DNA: TGTGCCAGCAGCCCGGGGACTAGCGGGATTCGAACAGATACGCAGTATTTT. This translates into CASSPGTSGIRTDTQYF. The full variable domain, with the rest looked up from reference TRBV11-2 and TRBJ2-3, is EAGVAQSPRYKIIEKRQSVAFWCNPISGHATLYWYQQILGQGPKLLIQFQNNGVVDDSQLPKDRFSAERLKGVDSTLKIQPAKLEDSAVYLCASSPGTSGIRTDTQYFGPGTRLTVL.